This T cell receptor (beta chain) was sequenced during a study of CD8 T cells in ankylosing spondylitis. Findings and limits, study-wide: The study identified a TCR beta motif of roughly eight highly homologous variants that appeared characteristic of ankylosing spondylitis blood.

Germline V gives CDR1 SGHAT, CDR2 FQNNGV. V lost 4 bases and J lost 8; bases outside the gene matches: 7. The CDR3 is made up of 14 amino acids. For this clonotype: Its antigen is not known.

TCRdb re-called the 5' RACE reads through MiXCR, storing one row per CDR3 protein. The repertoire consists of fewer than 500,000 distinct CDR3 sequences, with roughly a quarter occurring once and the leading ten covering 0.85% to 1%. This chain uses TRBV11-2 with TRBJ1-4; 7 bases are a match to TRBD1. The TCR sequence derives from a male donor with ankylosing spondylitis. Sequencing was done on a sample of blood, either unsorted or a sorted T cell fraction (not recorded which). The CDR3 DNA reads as TGTGCCAGCAGCTGGGGGACAGCGGGGGAAAAACTGTTTTTT. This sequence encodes CASSWGTAGEKLFF.